This T cell receptor beta chain was obtained from a study of OX40 agonist ivuxolimab in advanced cancers. Study as a whole: An agonistic anti-OX40 (CD134) antibody, ivuxolimab, was used to treat the patients.

Study findings and constraints: Normalized expansion of T-cell clones was also low for some nonresponders. Averaged across samples, CD8+ T cells carried more expanded clones than CD4+ did.

Using immunoSEQ multiplex PCR, the repertoire was profiled, and TCRdb retains in-frame clones only, with some absent. The table includes 150,000 to 170,000 clones, 94% detected once. Regarding this clone: Its antigen is as yet unknown.

V dropped 3 bases and J dropped 8 bases, with 17 bases sitting between them. This CDR3 has 14 residues. Germline CDR1 SGDLS, CDR2 YYNGEE. The receptor comes from an adult with an advanced solid tumor such as melanoma, head and neck, liver or kidney cancer. The specimen comprised CD4+ or CD8+ T cells sorted from blood, sampled in a trial of the OX40 agonist ivuxolimab. This sequence joins TRBV9 and TRBJ1-2; D is undetermined. The CDR3 spells CASSGRHTSRGYTF. CDR3 bases: TGTGCCAGCAGCGGTAGACACACCTCGAGAGGCTACACCTTC.